The subject of this entry is one T cell receptor beta chain. Its antigen is unknown. Base qualities were left out, and no much larger clone turns up one base away. Genomic DNA was extracted from sorted cells for sequencing of the TCRbeta CDR3 region. TCRbeta CDR3 regions were sequenced using the immunoSEQ Assay. Drawn from immuneACCESS, this table holds only the in-frame rearrangements with V and J called that TCRdb kept. Clones are partly lost; checked studies trace under half to an unresolved V gene and leave the rest unexplained. This sample comprises under 150,000 clones, around nine tenths of them detected only once. The top ten clones comprise about 1% of the sample. The trial excluded patients who had a history of autoimmune disease or who were on systemic immunosuppression. Peripheral blood for TCR sequencing was drawn from every dose cohort at baseline, at cycle 4 day 1 and at cycle 7 day 1. The samples were taken from a phase I, first-in-human, multicenter, open-label dose-escalation trial of ivuxolimab. Adults with locally advanced or metastatic head and neck squamous cell, hepatocellular, melanoma or renal cell carcinoma were enrolled in the trial. CD4+ and CD8+ T cells were sorted separately from peripheral blood before TCR sequencing.

Measured from the cysteine to the phenylalanine, the CDR3 is 14 residues long. The DNA shown is the 42-base CDR3, in frame from base 1. The data stem from a study of OX40 agonist ivuxolimab in advanced cancers. Regarding the complete study: Ivuxolimab was an agonistic, fully human IgG2 monoclonal antibody directed against OX40 (CD134), a costimulatory receptor. Intravenous ivuxolimab was administered to patients every 2 weeks at six dose levels: 0.01, 0.1, 0.3, 1.5, 3 and 10 mg/kg. Of the 50 to 55 dose-escalation patients, hepatocellular carcinoma was present in about 19, melanoma in approximately 15, renal cell carcinoma in 9 and head and neck cancer in 9. The dose-escalation cohort was approximately 83% male with a mean age of approximately 60 years, ranging from about 20 to 80. Patients were allowed to have had prior anti-PD-1, anti-PD-L1 or anti-CTLA-4 therapy, and about 40% of the dose-escalation patients had been treated with checkpoint inhibitors. Partial responses were achieved by three dose-escalation patients, of whom one had hepatocellular carcinoma and two had cutaneous melanoma. The point of sequencing TCRbeta in the periphery was to test whether ivuxolimab changed TCR sequence diversity and drove clonal T-cell expansion. The monotherapy dose-escalation portion (N = 52 patients) of the phase I ivuxolimab trial is reported in the paper. Study-level results and caveats: Low levels of normalized T-cell clonal expansion were also seen in some patients who did not respond. Which antigens the clonally expanded peripheral T cells were specific for was not determined. In the 0.1-3.0 mg/kg groups, partial responders were among the patients with the lowest normalized peripheral clonal expansion, particularly in CD8+ T cells. Clonal expansion of both CD4+ and CD8+ blood T cells was observed from baseline to week 6 at doses 0.1 to 3.0 mg/kg. After ivuxolimab, expanded clones were on average more numerous among CD8+ T cells than among CD4+ T cells.

Sample: CD4+ or CD8+ T cells sorted from blood, taken in a trial of the OX40 agonist ivuxolimab. The sequence was collected from an adult with an advanced solid tumor such as melanoma, head and neck, liver or kidney cancer. The chain employs TRBV21-1 and TRBJ2-2; TRBD1 reflects the table's D call only, with no check against the DNA. TRBV21-1 is a pseudogene locus. The base sequence is TGTGCCAGCCCCTCCGACAGGGCCTCCGGGGAGCTGTTTTTT. The resulting protein is CASPSDRASGELFF.